The following is a T cell receptor beta chain sequence with its context. A clone one base away is much larger, so this may be a read error. For TCR beta, libraries came from iRepertoire HTBI primers and Arm-PCR of CDR3 regions. A single record per CDR3 protein comes from TCRdb applying MiXCR to the multiplex PCR reads. The sample records over 200,000 distinct CDR3 sequences, around 18% being singletons. Documented time point: newly diagnosed GD, antithyroid drugs for less than 3 months. Extracted PBMC RNA gave rise to the TCR library. These data are taken from a study of regulatory T cells in long-lasting Graves disease. This material consisted of peripheral blood mononuclear cells (PBMCs), taken at new diagnosis, from a patient treated with antithyroid drugs. The TCR originated in a female donor with Graves disease.

The CDR3 region has the DNA TGTGCCAGCAGTTACTACCCCTTCCCCACAGATACGCAGTATTTT. Residues: CASSYYPFPTDTQYF. V usage is TRBV6-2 or TRBV6-3 and J usage is TRBJ2-3; D gene ambiguous. V was trimmed by 1 base and J by 2 bases, leaving 10 bases between them. Germline values: CDR1 MNHEY, CDR2 SVGEGT. The CDR3 sequence is 15 residues long.